These 3 T cell receptor beta chains share one sample of origin, sequenced in a study of shared clonotypes between healthy human individuals. Assay: immunoSEQ multiplex PCR; the TCRdb copy retains only in-frame clones and omits some. The table records roughly 2.5 million clones, over 85% of them present only once. The sequenced sample consisted of naive CD4+ T cells sorted from blood. Subset defined: CD45RA+ positively selected. The receptor source for this set is a man between 18 and 35 years old in good health.

This clone was found a few times. V usage is TRBV18 and J usage is TRBJ1-4; 7 nucleotides match TRBD1. The CDR3 sequence is 13 residues long. Germline V gives CDR1 KGHSH, CDR2 LQKENI. V shed 4 bases, J shed 10 bases, and the junction held 6 bases outside the gene matches. The CDR3 here is CASSLQGVAKLFF. The DNA for the CDR3 is TGTGCCAGCTCACTCCAGGGGGTTGCAAAACTGTTTTTT.

V gene TRBV27 combines with J gene TRBJ1-1, with TRBD1 identical over 8 bases. This CDR3 has 14 residues. The germline gives CDR1 MNHEY, CDR2 SMNVEV (reference sequence). J was trimmed by 1 base and V by 3 bases; bases with no gene match: 1. The CDR3 nucleotides read TGTGCCAGCAGTTTGACAGGGGCGAACACTGAAGCTTTCTTT. This encodes CASSLTGANTEAFF.

The chain has TRBV4-3 and TRBJ2-1, with 8 bases that match TRBD2. This CDR3 is 16 amino acids long. Germline lookup yields CDR1 LGHNA and CDR2 YSLEER. V was pared by 0 bases and J by 7 bases, with 8 bases of the junction left unmatched. The CDR3 bases are TGCGCCAGCAGCCAAGAAGGCGGGGGGCGGGTGAATGAGCAGTTCTTC. Its translation is CASSQEGGGRVNEQFF.